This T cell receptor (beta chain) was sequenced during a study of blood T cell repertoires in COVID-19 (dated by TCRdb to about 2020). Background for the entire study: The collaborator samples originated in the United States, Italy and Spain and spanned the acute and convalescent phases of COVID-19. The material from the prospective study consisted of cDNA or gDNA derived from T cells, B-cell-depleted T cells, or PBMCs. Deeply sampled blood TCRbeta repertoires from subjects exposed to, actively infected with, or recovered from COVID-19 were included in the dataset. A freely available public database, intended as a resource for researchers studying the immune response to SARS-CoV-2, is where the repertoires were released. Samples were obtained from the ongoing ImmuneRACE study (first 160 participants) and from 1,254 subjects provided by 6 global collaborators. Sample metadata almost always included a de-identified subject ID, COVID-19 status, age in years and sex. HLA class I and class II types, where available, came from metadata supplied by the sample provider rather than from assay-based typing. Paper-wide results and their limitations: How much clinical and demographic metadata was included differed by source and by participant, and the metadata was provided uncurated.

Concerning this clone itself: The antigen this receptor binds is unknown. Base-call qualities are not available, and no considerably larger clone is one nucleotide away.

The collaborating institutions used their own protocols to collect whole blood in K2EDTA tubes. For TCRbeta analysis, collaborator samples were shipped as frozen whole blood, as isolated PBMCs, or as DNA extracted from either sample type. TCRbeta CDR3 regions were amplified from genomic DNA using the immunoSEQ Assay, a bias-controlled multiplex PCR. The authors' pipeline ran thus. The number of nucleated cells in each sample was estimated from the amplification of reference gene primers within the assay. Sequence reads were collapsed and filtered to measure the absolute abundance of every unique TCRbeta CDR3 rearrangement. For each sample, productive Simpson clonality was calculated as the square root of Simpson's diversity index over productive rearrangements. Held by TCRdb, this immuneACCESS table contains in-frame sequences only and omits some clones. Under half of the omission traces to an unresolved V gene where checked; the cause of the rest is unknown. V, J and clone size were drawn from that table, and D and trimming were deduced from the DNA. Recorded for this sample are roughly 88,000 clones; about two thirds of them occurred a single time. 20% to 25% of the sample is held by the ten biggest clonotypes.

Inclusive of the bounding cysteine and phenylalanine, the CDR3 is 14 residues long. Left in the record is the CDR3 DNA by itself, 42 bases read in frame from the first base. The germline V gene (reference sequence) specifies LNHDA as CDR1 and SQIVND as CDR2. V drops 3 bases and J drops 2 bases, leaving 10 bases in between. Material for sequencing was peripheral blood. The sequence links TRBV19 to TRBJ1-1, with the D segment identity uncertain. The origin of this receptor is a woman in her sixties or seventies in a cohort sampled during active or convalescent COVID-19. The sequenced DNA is TGTGCCAGTAGTATTTCTATTTCAAACACTGAAGCTTTCTTT. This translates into CASSISISNTEAFF.